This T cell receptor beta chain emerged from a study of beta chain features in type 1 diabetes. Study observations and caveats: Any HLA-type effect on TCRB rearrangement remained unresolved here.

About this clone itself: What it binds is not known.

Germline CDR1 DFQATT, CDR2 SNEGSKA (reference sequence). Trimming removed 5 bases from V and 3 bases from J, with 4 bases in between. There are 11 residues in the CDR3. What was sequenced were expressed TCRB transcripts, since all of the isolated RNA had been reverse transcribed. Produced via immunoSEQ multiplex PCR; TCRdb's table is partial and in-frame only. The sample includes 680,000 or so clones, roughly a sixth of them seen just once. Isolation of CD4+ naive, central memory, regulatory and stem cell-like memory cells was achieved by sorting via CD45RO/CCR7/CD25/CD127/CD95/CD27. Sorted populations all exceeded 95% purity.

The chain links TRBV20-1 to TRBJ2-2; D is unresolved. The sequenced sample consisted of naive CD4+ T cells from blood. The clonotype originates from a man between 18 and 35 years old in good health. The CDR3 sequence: CSAPYTGELFF. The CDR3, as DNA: TGCAGTGCTCCTTACACCGGGGAGCTGTTTTTT.